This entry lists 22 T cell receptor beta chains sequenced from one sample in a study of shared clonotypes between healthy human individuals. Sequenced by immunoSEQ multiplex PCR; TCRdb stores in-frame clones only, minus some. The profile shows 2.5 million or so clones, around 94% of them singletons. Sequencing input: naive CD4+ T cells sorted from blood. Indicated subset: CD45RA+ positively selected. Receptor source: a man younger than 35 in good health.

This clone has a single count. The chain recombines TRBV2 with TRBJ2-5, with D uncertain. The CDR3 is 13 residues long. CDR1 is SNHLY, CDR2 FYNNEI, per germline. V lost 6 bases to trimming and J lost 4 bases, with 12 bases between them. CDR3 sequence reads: CASSEIKRETQYF. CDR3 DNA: TGTGCCAGCAGCGAGATAAAGCGAGAGACCCAGTACTTC.

CDR3 in DNA: TGTGCCAGCAGCCCTGGTTGGGCAACTAATGAAAAACTGTTTTTT. This encodes CASSPGWATNEKLFF. The gene calls are TRBV6-5 and TRBJ1-4; D call uncertain. The CDR3 has 15 residues. The V gene's germline CDR1 is MNHEY and CDR2 SVGAGI. Deletions cut 6 bases from V and 0 bases from J, with 11 bases between.

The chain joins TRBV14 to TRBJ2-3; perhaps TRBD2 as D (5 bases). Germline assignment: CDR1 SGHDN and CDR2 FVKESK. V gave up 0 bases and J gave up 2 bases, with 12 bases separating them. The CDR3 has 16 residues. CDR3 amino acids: CASSQDGGHLTDTQYF. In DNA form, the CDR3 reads TGTGCCAGCAGCCAAGATGGCGGGCACCTCACAGATACGCAGTATTTT.

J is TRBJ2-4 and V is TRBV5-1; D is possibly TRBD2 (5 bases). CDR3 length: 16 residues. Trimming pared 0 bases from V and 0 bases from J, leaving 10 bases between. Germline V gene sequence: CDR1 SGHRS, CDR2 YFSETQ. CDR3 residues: CASSLGSAGAKNIQYF. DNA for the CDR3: TGCGCCAGCAGCTTGGGATCTGCGGGAGCCAAAAACATTCAGTACTTC.

CDR3 DNA sequence: TGCGCCAGCAGCCAAGCGGTGGAGGGCGCGGAGACCCAGTACTTC. Translation gives CASSQAVEGAETQYF. The chain couples TRBV4-3 to TRBJ2-5; possibly TRBD2 for D (6 bases). This CDR3 region has 15 residues. Trimming shortened V by 1 base and J by 5 bases, and 14 bases separated the two germline ends. Germline V CDR1 and CDR2: LGHNA, YSLEER.

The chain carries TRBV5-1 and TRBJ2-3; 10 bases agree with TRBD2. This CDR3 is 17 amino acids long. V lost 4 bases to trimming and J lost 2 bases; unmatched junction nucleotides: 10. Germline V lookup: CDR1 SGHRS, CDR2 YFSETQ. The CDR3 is CASSRRASGGHTDTQYF. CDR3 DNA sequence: TGCGCCAGCAGCCGGAGGGCTAGCGGGGGACACACAGATACGCAGTATTTT.

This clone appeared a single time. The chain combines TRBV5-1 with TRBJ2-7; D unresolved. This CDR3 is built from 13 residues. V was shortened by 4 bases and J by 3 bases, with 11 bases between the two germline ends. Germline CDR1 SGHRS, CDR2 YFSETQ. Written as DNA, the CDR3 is TGCGCCAGCAGCCAGGAAGGCAGCTACGAGCAGTACTTC. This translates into CASSQEGSYEQYF.

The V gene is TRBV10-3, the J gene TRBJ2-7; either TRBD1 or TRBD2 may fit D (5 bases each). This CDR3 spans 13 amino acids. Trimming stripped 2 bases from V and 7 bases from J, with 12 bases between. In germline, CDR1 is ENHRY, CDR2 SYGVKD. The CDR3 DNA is TGTGCCATCAGTGAGGTGGGGGTCGGGGAGCAGTACTTC. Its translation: CAISEVGVGEQYF.

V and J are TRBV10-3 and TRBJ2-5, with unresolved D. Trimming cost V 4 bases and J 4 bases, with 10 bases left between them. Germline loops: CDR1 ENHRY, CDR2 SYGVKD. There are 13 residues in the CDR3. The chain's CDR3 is CAISVGPGETQYF. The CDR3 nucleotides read TGTGCCATCAGTGTAGGGCCGGGAGAGACCCAGTACTTC.

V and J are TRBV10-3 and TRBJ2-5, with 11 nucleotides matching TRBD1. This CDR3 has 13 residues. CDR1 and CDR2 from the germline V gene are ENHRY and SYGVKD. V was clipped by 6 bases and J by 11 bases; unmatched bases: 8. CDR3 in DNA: TGTGCCATCAGCGGACAGGGGGCTGGAGAGCAGTACTTC. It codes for CAISGQGAGEQYF.

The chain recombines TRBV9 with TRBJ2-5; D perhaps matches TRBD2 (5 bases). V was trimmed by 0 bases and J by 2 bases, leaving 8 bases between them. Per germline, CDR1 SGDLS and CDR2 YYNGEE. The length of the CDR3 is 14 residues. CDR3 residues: CASSVGDYQETQYF. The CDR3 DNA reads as TGTGCCAGCAGCGTAGGAGACTATCAAGAGACCCAGTACTTC.

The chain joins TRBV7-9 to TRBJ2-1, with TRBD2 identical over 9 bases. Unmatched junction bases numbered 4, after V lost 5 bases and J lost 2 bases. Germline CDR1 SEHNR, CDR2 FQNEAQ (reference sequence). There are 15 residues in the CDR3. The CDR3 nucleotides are TGTGCCAGCAGCCGAAGCGGGGGGACCTACAATGAGCAGTTCTTC. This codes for CASSRSGGTYNEQFF.

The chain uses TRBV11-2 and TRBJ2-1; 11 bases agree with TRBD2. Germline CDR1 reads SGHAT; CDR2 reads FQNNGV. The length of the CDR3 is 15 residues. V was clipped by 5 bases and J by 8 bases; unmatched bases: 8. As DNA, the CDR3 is TGTGCCAGCAGCACTAGCGGGAGAGCCATCGATGAGCAGTTCTTC. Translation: CASSTSGRAIDEQFF.

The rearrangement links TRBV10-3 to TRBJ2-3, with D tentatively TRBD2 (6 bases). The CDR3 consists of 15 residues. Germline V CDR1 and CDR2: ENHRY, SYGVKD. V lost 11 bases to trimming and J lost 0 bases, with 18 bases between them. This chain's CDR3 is CAAAADYTSTDTQYF. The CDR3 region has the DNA TGTGCCGCAGCCGCGGACTACACTAGCACAGATACGCAGTATTTT.

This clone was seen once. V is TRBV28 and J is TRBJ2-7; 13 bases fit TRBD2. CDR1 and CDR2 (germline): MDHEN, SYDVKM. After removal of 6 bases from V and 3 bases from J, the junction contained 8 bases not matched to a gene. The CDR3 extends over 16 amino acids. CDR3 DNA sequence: TGTGCCAGCAGCCCAAGCCGACTAGCGGGGGGCTACGAGCAGTACTTC. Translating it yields CASSPSRLAGGYEQYF.

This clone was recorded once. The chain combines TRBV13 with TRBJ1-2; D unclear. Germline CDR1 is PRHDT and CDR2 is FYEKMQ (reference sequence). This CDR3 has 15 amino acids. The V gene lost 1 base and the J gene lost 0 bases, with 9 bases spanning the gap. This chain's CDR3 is CASSLERGSNYGYTF. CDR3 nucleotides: TGTGCCAGCAGCTTAGAGCGGGGTTCTAACTATGGCTACACCTTC.

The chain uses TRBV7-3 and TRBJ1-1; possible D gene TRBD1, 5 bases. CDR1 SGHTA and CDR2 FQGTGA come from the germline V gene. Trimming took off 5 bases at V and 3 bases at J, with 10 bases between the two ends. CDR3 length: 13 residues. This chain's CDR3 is CASSLDRYTEAFF. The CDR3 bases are TGTGCCAGCAGCCTAGACAGATACACTGAAGCTTTCTTT. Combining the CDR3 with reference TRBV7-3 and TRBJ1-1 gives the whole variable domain GAGVSQTPSNKVTEKGKYVELRCDPISGHTALYWYRQSLGQGPEFLIYFQGTGAADDSGLPNDRFFAVRPEGSVSTLKIQRTERGDSAVYLCASSLDRYTEAFFGQGTRLTVV.

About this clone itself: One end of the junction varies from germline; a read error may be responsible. The CDR3 sequence: CASNLGASSYEQYF. CDR3 DNA: TGTGCCAGCAACTTGGGGGCCAGCTCCTACGAGCAGTACTTC. V and J are TRBV5-5 and TRBJ2-7; possibly TRBD1 for D (6 bases). Germline values: CDR1 SGHKS, CDR2 YYEKEE (reference sequence). The CDR3 is made up of 14 amino acids.

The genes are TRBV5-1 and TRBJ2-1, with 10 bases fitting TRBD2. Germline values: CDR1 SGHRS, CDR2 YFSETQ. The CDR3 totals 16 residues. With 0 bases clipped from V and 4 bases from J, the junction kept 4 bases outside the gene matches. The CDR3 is CASSLAPAGGYNEQFF. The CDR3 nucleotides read TGCGCCAGCAGCTTGGCCCCAGCGGGAGGGTACAATGAGCAGTTCTTC.

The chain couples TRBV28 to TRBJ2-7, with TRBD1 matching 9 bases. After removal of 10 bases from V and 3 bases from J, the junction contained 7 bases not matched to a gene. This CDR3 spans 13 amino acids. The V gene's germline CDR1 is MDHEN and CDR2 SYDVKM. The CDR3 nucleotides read TGTGCCATCAATACAGGGGGCTTCTACGAGCAGTACTTC. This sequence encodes CAINTGGFYEQYF.

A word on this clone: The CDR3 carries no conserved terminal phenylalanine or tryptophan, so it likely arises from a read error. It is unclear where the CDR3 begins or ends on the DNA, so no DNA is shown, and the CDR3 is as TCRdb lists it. The CDR3 sequence: CAWIENGGPARI. V gene TRBV30 combines with J gene TRBJ1-1. The CDR3 comprises 12 residues, both ends counted. Germline lookup yields CDR1 GTSNPN and CDR2 SVGIG (reference sequence).

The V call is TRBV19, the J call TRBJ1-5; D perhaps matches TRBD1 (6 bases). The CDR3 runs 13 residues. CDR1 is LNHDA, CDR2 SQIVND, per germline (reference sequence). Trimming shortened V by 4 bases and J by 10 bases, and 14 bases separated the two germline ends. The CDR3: CASSTQETGPQHF. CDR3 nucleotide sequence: TGTGCCAGTAGTACACAAGAGACAGGTCCCCAGCATTTT.